This TCR beta chain emerged from a study of shared clonotypes between healthy human individuals. Generated by immunoSEQ multiplex PCR, the TCRdb table keeps only in-frame clones and is missing some. Among hundreds of thousands of clones, 72% were seen once, and the ten largest hold less than 2%. The V and J ends lost 6 bases and 0 bases respectively, with 12 bases between them. The CDR3 totals 15 residues. Germline values: CDR1 ENHRY, CDR2 SYGVKD. This receptor was obtained from a woman in her twenties or thirties in good health. Sequencing was performed on memory CD4+ T cells sorted from blood. Subset here: CD45RA-negative fraction. This rearrangement joins TRBV10-3 to TRBJ1-5; tentatively, D is TRBD1 (5 bases). CDR3 sequence: CAISAGGNSNQPQHF. The CDR3 bases are TGTGCCATCAGCGCCGGGGGAAATAGCAATCAGCCCCAGCATTTT.